This T cell receptor (beta chain) is drawn from a study of blood T cell repertoires in COVID-19. Across the whole study: Researchers got acute and convalescent COVID-19 samples from the United States, Italy and Spain. PBMCs, B-cell-depleted T cells, or T cells provided the cDNA or gDNA that made up the material.

The CDR3 extends over 14 amino acids. The germline V gene has CDR1 LGHDT and CDR2 YNNKEL (reference sequence). The V end lost 4 bases, the J end lost 4 bases, and 13 bases lay between the germline ends. In the authors' workflow: By means of reference gene primer amplification, nucleated cell counts were estimated. The protocol was immunoSEQ multiplex PCR, while the TCRdb copy is restricted to in-frame clones and leaves out a portion. V, J and clone size are those of that table, while D and trimming were read from the DNA. Among some 50,000 clones, 78% were seen once, and the ten largest hold roughly 5.3%.

This receptor was identified in a human donor in a cohort sampled during active COVID-19. The J gene is TRBJ1-2, the V gene TRBV3-1 (or the pseudogene TRBV3-2); tentatively, D is TRBD1 (6 bases). The sample taken for sequencing was peripheral blood. CDR3 sequence reads: CASSPGATGYGYTF. The CDR3 DNA follows: TGTGCCAGCAGCCCAGGGGCTACTGGCTATGGCTACACCTTC.